This T cell receptor (beta chain) is drawn from a study of blood T cell repertoires in COVID-19. Overall study: Material from acute and convalescent COVID-19 was sourced from the United States, Italy and Spain.

Germline V gene data show CDR1 as SGHTA and CDR2 as FQGNSA. This CDR3 is built from 17 residues. The V and J ends lost 2 bases and 1 base, in that order; junction bases with no gene match: 10. Seattle patients were enrolled while actively infected and followed longitudinally. As processed by the authors: The assay estimated nucleated cells by amplifying reference gene primers. Some clones are missing from TCRdb's copy, which holds only in-frame ones; the method was immunoSEQ multiplex PCR. That table furnishes V, J and clone size, whereas the DNA furnished D and trimming. Found here are around 300,000 clones, around 90% of them singletons; the top ten hold roughly 6.8%.

V usage is TRBV7-2 and J usage is TRBJ2-7; 8 nucleotides match TRBD2. Material for sequencing was peripheral blood. The TCR originated in a woman in her 30s with COVID-19, enrolled during active disease. This CDR3 reads CASSLNLWLAGSYEQYF. The CDR3 DNA is TGTGCCAGCAGCTTAAATCTATGGCTAGCGGGTTCCTACGAGCAGTACTTC.